One sample yielded the 27 T cell receptor beta chains listed below, sequenced in a study of CD8 T cells in ankylosing spondylitis. General study results and limits: Ankylosing spondylitis blood seemed to carry a telltale TCR beta motif made of several highly homologous variants.

These receptors have no identified antigens. TCRdb itself ran the 5' RACE reads through MiXCR, one entry per CDR3 protein. The sample has 650,000 to 800,000 distinct CDR3 sequences, roughly 19% seen once. The material sequenced was blood, either unsorted or a sorted T cell fraction (not recorded which). The receptors were gathered from a male donor with ankylosing spondylitis.

This clonotype was seen repeatedly, ten times or more. The chain links TRBV4-2 to TRBJ1-1; 7 nucleotides agree with TRBD1. The CDR3 sequence is 14 residues long. J gave up 6 bases and V 0 bases, and 4 bases lay outside the gene matches. The germline gives CDR1 LGHNA, CDR2 YNFKEQ. The CDR3 DNA reads as TGTGCCAGCAGCCAAGAAGGGCAGGGGGCTGAAGCTTTCTTT. Its translation: CASSQEGQGAEAFF.

The rearrangement links TRBV12-3 or TRBV12-4 to TRBJ2-7; 14 bases map to TRBD2. The CDR3 contains 19 residues. Unmatched junction bases numbered 11, after V lost 2 bases and J lost 2 bases. The CDR3 region is CASSLHGTSGSRKPYEQYF. The CDR3 DNA reads TGTGCCAGCAGTTTACACGGGACTAGCGGGAGCCGGAAGCCCTACGAGCAGTACTTC.

Comments on this clonotype: The germline gene is not matched at one end of the junction; a read error may be the cause. The chain is built from TRBV6-5 and TRBJ1-5; D call uncertain. Germline assignment: CDR1 MNHEY and CDR2 SVGAGI. The CDR3 loop spans 14 amino acids. DNA of the CDR3: TGTGCCAGCAGTGACTCCGAACTCTCTCGGCCCCAGCATTTT. Its translation is CASSDSELSRPQHF.

The chain recombines TRBV20-1 with TRBJ1-1; D unclear. Germline V CDR1 and CDR2: DFQATT, SNEGSKA (reference sequence). The CDR3 is made up of 15 amino acids. V was cut by 6 bases and J by 0 bases, with 17 bases left in between. This CDR3 reads CSAKSGVQMNTEAFF. In DNA form, the CDR3 reads TGCAGTGCAAAGTCAGGCGTACAAATGAACACTGAAGCTTTCTTT.

This clonotype was seen a few times. The chain couples TRBV20-1 to TRBJ2-7, with D maybe TRBD2 (6 bases). This CDR3 is built from 16 residues. Trimming stripped 3 bases from V and 5 bases from J, with 23 bases between. CDR1 and CDR2 (germline): DFQATT, SNEGSKA (reference sequence). CDR3 amino acids: CSASPRMFRESNEQYF. In nucleotides, the CDR3 is TGCAGTGCTAGTCCCCGGATGTTCCGGGAGTCCAACGAGCAGTACTTC.

This sequence joins TRBV4-2 and TRBJ2-5, with D unresolved. V lost 1 base to trimming and J lost 2 bases, with 14 bases between them. This CDR3 comprises 16 residues. Looked up from germline, CDR1 is LGHNA and CDR2 is YNFKEQ. CDR3 nucleotides: TGTGCCAGCAGCCAAGTGTTAGATAGACGTCAAGAGACCCAGTACTTC. Encoded protein: CASSQVLDRRQETQYF.

This clonotype was observed a handful of times. The gene calls are TRBV7-7 and TRBJ2-1; the D call may be TRBD1 or TRBD2 (5 bases each). The V and J ends lost 6 bases and 6 bases respectively, with 21 bases between them. CDR3 size: 16 residues. The germline CDR1 and CDR2 sequences are SSHAT and FNYEAQ (reference sequence). CDR3 loop: CASRPYSGTAGNEQFF. CDR3 coding DNA: TGTGCCAGCAGACCGTATTCCGGGACCGCGGGCAATGAGCAGTTCTTC.

The CDR3 nucleotides are TGTGCCAGCAGCTCTGGACTAGCGGGATATTACGAGCAGTACTTC. It codes for CASSSGLAGYYEQYF. V is TRBV7-2 and J is TRBJ2-7; 12 nucleotides align to TRBD2. There are 15 residues in the CDR3. V shed 4 bases and J 4 bases; nucleotides not matched to a gene: 5. The germline V gene encodes CDR1 SGHTA and CDR2 FQGNSA.

This clonotype was counted between two and nine times. This rearrangement joins TRBV5-6 to TRBJ1-4; unclear D gene. Trimming took off 4 bases at V and 3 bases at J, with 13 bases between the two ends. The CDR3 is made up of 15 amino acids. CDR1 and CDR2 from the germline V gene are SGHDT and YYEEEE. CDR3 sequence (DNA): TGTGCCAGCAGCCGCTTTGGAGCTCCTAATGAAAAACTGTTTTTT. Its translation is CASSRFGAPNEKLFF.

In this sample, this clonotype turned up a few times. This chain uses TRBV7-9 with TRBJ2-1; 7 bases are shared with TRBD2. There are 15 residues in the CDR3. The J segment lost 2 bases and the V segment lost 5 bases, leaving 6 bases of the junction unmatched. Germline loops: CDR1 SEHNR, CDR2 FQNEAQ (reference sequence). CDR3 sequence reads: CASSNRDYPYNEQFF. In DNA, the CDR3 is TGTGCCAGCAGCAACCGGGACTACCCCTACAATGAGCAGTTCTTC.

V and J are TRBV12-3 or TRBV12-4 and TRBJ2-1, with 7 nucleotides matching TRBD2. The CDR3 runs to 16 residues. V shed 2 bases, J shed 0 bases, and the junction held 4 bases outside the gene matches. CDR3 coding DNA: TGTGCCAGCAGTTTAAGGGGACTATCCTCCTACAATGAGCAGTTCTTC. It specifies CASSLRGLSSYNEQFF.

This clonotype was seen more than once but under ten times. The chain uses TRBV20-1 and TRBJ1-4, with D possibly TRBD1 on 6 matching bases. The CDR3 consists of 14 residues. The germline V gene has CDR1 DFQATT and CDR2 SNEGSKA (reference sequence). V was trimmed by 7 bases and J by 4 bases, leaving 16 bases between them. The CDR3 DNA reads as TGCAGTGTTGGGGGCCCGCTGGGTAATGAAAAACTGTTTTTT. Translating it yields CSVGGPLGNEKLFF.

The chain couples TRBV12-5 to TRBJ1-5; D is ambiguous. Germline V gives CDR1 LGHNT, CDR2 FRNRAP. The CDR3 spans 16 residues. Trimming left V 5 bases short and J 0 bases short, with 14 bases between. CDR3 loop: CASGGPYGDSNQPQHF. CDR3 DNA sequence: TGTGCTAGTGGTGGCCCCTACGGGGATAGCAATCAGCCCCAGCATTTT.

This chain joins TRBV7-6 and TRBJ1-4; the D gene is possibly TRBD1 (6 bases). V lost 1 base, J lost 6 bases, and 21 bases lay in between. Germline loops: CDR1 SGHVS, CDR2 FNYEAQ. The CDR3 covers 18 residues. CDR3 DNA sequence: TGTGCCAGCAGCTTAGAAACTGGCAGGGGACTCTTGTATGAAAAACTGTTTTTT. Its translation is CASSLETGRGLLYEKLFF.

This clonotype came up a few times. The chain recombines TRBV13 with TRBJ1-2; D is ambiguous. The V gene lost 0 bases and the J gene lost 5 bases, with 13 bases spanning the gap. The CDR3 has 15 amino acids. CDR1 and CDR2 (germline): PRHDT, FYEKMQ (reference sequence). CDR3 region: CASSLGPAERYGYTF. The CDR3 nucleotides are TGTGCCAGCAGCTTAGGTCCAGCGGAGAGATATGGCTACACCTTC.

CDR3 sequence (DNA): TGTGCCAGCAGGAAGGAACAGGGGAGCTCCTACGAGCAGTACTTC. It is translated as CASRKEQGSSYEQYF. This chain links TRBV6-1 with TRBJ2-7; 7 nucleotides line up with TRBD1. Germline V CDR1 and CDR2: MNHNS, SASEGT. V was clipped by 6 bases and J by 0 bases; unmatched bases: 8. This CDR3 spans 15 amino acids.

The chain links TRBV12-3 or TRBV12-4 to TRBJ2-1; the D gene is possibly TRBD2 (5 bases). V was cut by 7 bases and J by 3 bases, with 22 bases left in between. This CDR3 contains 17 residues. The CDR3 spells CASTHVSWGDGYNEQFF. The CDR3 DNA reads as TGTGCCAGCACTCATGTTTCCTGGGGAGACGGCTACAATGAGCAGTTCTTC.

The chain combines TRBV4-2 with TRBJ1-5; D is unclear. The germline V and J ends were trimmed by 0 bases and 6 bases, with 15 bases remaining between them. Germline-derived CDR1 and CDR2 are LGHNA and YNFKEQ. The CDR3 is 16 residues long. For the CDR3, the DNA is TGTGCCAGCAGCCAAGAGGTGCGCACCCGAGTTCAGCCCCAGCATTTT. Its translation: CASSQEVRTRVQPQHF.

The table lists this clonotype with a few counts. One end of the junction does not line up with germline, which may come from a read error. The V gene is TRBV11-2, the J gene TRBJ1-6; no reliable D call. Germline V gives CDR1 SGHAT, CDR2 FQNNGV. There are 13 residues in the CDR3. The CDR3 spells CASSPRRNSPLHF. The CDR3 DNA is TGTGCTAGCAGCCCACGGAGGAATTCACCCCTCCACTTT.

This clonotype was detected ten times or more. The V and J genes are TRBV10-3 and TRBJ1-4, with 7 bases aligning to TRBD1. The CDR3 totals 13 residues. J was trimmed by 3 bases and V by 11 bases; bases with no gene match: 6. Germline V gene data show CDR1 as ENHRY and CDR2 as SYGVKD. DNA of the CDR3: TGTGCCGTCCGACAGGGACCTAATGAAAAACTGTTTTTT. It codes for CAVRQGPNEKLFF.

This chain joins TRBV13 and TRBJ2-7; a weak D match, TRBD2 (6 bases). V was pared by 5 bases and J by 5 bases, with 19 bases between. CDR1 is PRHDT, CDR2 FYEKMQ, per germline (reference sequence). There are 15 residues in the CDR3. The DNA for the CDR3 is TGTGCCAGCAGCGGGCGGGACGGTTTGGCCCACGAGCAGTACTTC. This sequence encodes CASSGRDGLAHEQYF. The whole variable domain, filled in from reference TRBV13 and TRBJ2-7, reads AAGVIQSPRHLIKEKRETATLKCYPIPRHDTVYWYQQGPGQDPQFLISFYEKMQSDKGSIPDRFSAQQFSDYHSELNMSSLELGDSALYFCASSGRDGLAHEQYFGPGTRLTVT.

This clonotype was counted only a few times. This chain links TRBV12-3 or TRBV12-4 with TRBJ2-2, with 11 bases aligning to TRBD2. The CDR3 contains 14 residues. V trimming: 4 bases; J trimming: 7 bases; junction bases outside the gene matches: 2. CDR3 DNA sequence: TGTGCCAGCAGTTCCGGACTAGCGGGCGGGGAGCTGTTTTTT. The encoded protein is CASSSGLAGGELFF.

This clonotype showed up just a few times. The rearrangement links TRBV3-1 to TRBJ1-2; D is unclear. CDR1 is LGHDT and CDR2 is YNNKEL in the germline V gene (reference sequence). This CDR3 has 14 amino acids. V was clipped by 0 bases and J by 3 bases, with 8 bases between them. For the CDR3, the DNA is TGTGCCAGCAGCCAAGAGGGCGGGTACTATGGCTACACCTTC. It translates to CASSQEGGYYGYTF.

J is TRBJ2-7 and V is TRBV20-1; possible D gene TRBD2, 5 bases. V was shortened by 0 bases and J by 3 bases, with 12 bases between the two germline ends. CDR1 is DFQATT, CDR2 SNEGSKA, per germline (reference sequence). The length of the CDR3 is 14 residues. The CDR3 DNA reads as TGCAGTGCTAGAGATCGGACTTACCTCTACGAGCAGTACTTC. Its translation: CSARDRTYLYEQYF.

This clonotype showed up just a few times. The J gene is TRBJ2-7, the V gene TRBV6-1, with 7 bases matching TRBD1. Germline loops: CDR1 MNHNS, CDR2 SASEGT. The V segment lost 6 bases and the J segment 0 bases; nucleotides outside the gene matches: 11. This CDR3 comprises 16 residues. The DNA for the CDR3 is TGTGCCAGCAGCGACGGGTGGGACAGTTACTCCTACGAGCAGTACTTC. Translating gives CASSDGWDSYSYEQYF.

The table lists this clonotype with many counts. The chain joins TRBV20-1 to TRBJ1-1, with TRBD1 identical over 7 bases. CDR3 length equals 12 residues. The germline V gene encodes CDR1 DFQATT and CDR2 SNEGSKA (reference sequence). The J segment lost 5 bases and the V segment lost 2 bases, leaving 2 bases of the junction unmatched. The CDR3 sequence is CSARQGGTEAFF. CDR3 in DNA: TGCAGTGCTAGACAGGGGGGAACTGAAGCTTTCTTT.

This clonotype appeared a few times. J is TRBJ1-2 and V is TRBV20-1; D not resolved. Germline CDR1 reads DFQATT; CDR2 reads SNEGSKA (reference sequence). V lost 5 bases, J lost 1 base, and 23 bases lay in between. The CDR3 contains 17 residues. CDR3: CSASESAFSLINYGYTF. DNA for the CDR3: TGCAGTGCTTCAGAGTCTGCTTTTTCCCTCATTAACTATGGCTACACCTTC.